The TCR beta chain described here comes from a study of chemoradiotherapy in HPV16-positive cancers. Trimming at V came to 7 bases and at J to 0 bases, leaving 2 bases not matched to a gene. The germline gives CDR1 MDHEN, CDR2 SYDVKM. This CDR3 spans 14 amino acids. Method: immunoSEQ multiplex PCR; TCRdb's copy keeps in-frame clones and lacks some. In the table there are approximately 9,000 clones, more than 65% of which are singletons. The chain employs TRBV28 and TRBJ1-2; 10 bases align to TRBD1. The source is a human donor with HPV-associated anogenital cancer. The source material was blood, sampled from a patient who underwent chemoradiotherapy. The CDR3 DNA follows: TGTGCCAGCAAGACAGGGGGCGCTAACTATGGCTACACCTTC. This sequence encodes CASKTGGANYGYTF.